This passage covers 13 T cell receptor beta chains from one sample sequenced in a study of cytomegalovirus exposure and HLA in healthy donors. The primer mix had 60 Vbeta and 13 Jbeta primers. Sequenced by immunoSEQ multiplex PCR; TCRdb stores in-frame clones only, minus some. Among around 140,000 clones listed, roughly 60% were seen once. Sequencing used PBMCs. The receptor source for this set is a woman aged 40 to 49 in good health and CMV-seronegative.

The gene calls are TRBV11-2 and TRBJ1-6; D remains unclear. The length of the CDR3 is 15 residues. Between the trimmed V and J ends, which lost 3 bases and 8 bases, there was a span of 14 bases. CDR1 SGHAT and CDR2 FQNNGV come from the germline V gene. The CDR3 loop is CASSLQRMSHSPLHF. Written as DNA, the CDR3 is TGTGCCAGCAGCTTGCAGAGGATGTCCCATTCACCCCTCCACTTT.

This chain joins TRBV30 and TRBJ1-4; TRBD1 might be the D (6 bases). This CDR3 has 11 amino acids. The V end lost 0 bases, the J end lost 10 bases, and 6 bases lay between the germline ends. Germline lookup yields CDR1 GTSNPN and CDR2 SVGIG (reference sequence). The CDR3 DNA reads as TGTGCCTGGAGTGTAGGGGGAAAACTGTTTTTT. This sequence encodes CAWSVGGKLFF.

The chain combines TRBV6-1 with TRBJ1-1; D is unresolved. Trimming cost V 6 bases and J 10 bases, with 18 bases left between them. The CDR3 is made up of 13 amino acids. In germline, CDR1 is MNHNS, CDR2 SASEGT. CDR3 sequence (DNA): TGTGCCAGCAGGGGCACCCTGACCCTGGGAGCTTTCTTT. The encoded protein is CASRGTLTLGAFF.

The CDR3 region has the DNA TGCGCCAGCAGTGATCGAGGGCGCGGGGCCAACGTCCTGACTTTC. It yields the protein CASSDRGRGANVLTF. The rearrangement uses TRBV10-1 and TRBJ2-6; D is perhaps TRBD2 (5 bases). The CDR3 consists of 15 residues. CDR1 WNHNN and CDR2 SYGVQD come from the germline V gene (reference sequence). Deletions cut 3 bases from V and 4 bases from J, with 10 bases between.

This clone came up many times. The chain recombines TRBV5-6 with TRBJ2-2; TRBD1 is a possible D gene (6 bases). Trimming removed 4 bases at V and 1 base at J, with 20 bases between. Germline CDR1 and CDR2: SGHDT and YYEEEE. The CDR3 has 18 residues. CDR3: CASSPVWDTIRNTGELFF. The CDR3 nucleotides read TGTGCCAGCAGCCCCGTTTGGGACACCATCCGGAACACCGGGGAGCTGTTTTTT. Looking up the rest from reference TRBV5-6 and TRBJ2-2 gives the full variable domain: DAGVTQSPTHLIKTRGQQVTLRCSPKSGHDTVSWYQQALGQGPQFIFQYYEEEERQRGNFPDRFSGHQFPNYSSELNVNALLLGDSALYLCASSPVWDTIRNTGELFFGEGSRLTVL.

For this clone: Other DNA sequences in the sample encode the same CDR3. This chain links TRBV5-4 with TRBJ1-6; D gene ambiguous. This CDR3 comprises 15 residues. Germline lookup yields CDR1 SGHNT and CDR2 YYREEE (reference sequence). V dropped 0 bases and J dropped 1 base, with 5 bases sitting between them. The CDR3 DNA is TGTGCCAGCAGCTTGGACAGTTCCTATAATTCACCCCTCCACTTT. Protein product: CASSLDSSYNSPLHF.

This clone was detected a few times. Here the CDR3 reads CASSSSGLNYNEQFF. For the CDR3, the DNA is TGCGCCAGCAGCTCGTCGGGGTTAAACTACAATGAGCAGTTCTTC. The chain employs TRBV5-1 and TRBJ2-1; D is possibly TRBD2 (5 bases). CDR1 SGHRS and CDR2 YFSETQ come from the germline V gene. This CDR3 spans 15 amino acids. V was clipped by 3 bases and J by 3 bases, with 13 bases between them.

This clone is a singleton in its sample. This chain uses TRBV9 with TRBJ1-2; D is uncertain. Germline V lookup: CDR1 SGDLS, CDR2 YYNGEE. Trimming took off 5 bases at V and 2 bases at J, with 10 bases between the two ends. The length of the CDR3 is 13 residues. CDR3 protein: CASRSAGNYGYTF. The CDR3 DNA follows: TGTGCCAGCAGGTCGGCGGGGAACTATGGCTACACCTTC.

This clone showed up just a few times. The V and J genes are TRBV6-1 and TRBJ2-3, with TRBD1 identical over 8 bases. Looked up from germline, CDR1 is MNHNS and CDR2 is SASEGT. V dropped 6 bases and J dropped 4; count of bases not matched to a gene: 6. This CDR3 is 14 amino acids long. The CDR3 sequence: CASSQGAQSDTQYF. The CDR3 bases are TGTGCCAGCAGCCAGGGGGCGCAGTCAGATACGCAGTATTTT.

Turning to this clone: Additional DNA sequences in this sample encode the identical CDR3. The chain is built from TRBV4-3 and TRBJ1-2; a weak D match, TRBD1 (5 bases). Germline lookup yields CDR1 LGHNA and CDR2 YSLEER. The V gene lost 1 base and the J gene lost 3 bases, with 15 bases spanning the gap. This CDR3 has 16 amino acids. CDR3 nucleotides: TGCGCCAGCAGCCAAGCATTGAGTGGGGCGTACTATGGCTACACCTTC. Amino acid sequence: CASSQALSGAYYGYTF.

The V gene is TRBV30, the J gene TRBJ1-3; TRBD1 is a possible D gene (6 bases). Trimming took 4 bases from V and 2 from J, leaving 6 bases between them. Germline CDR1 reads GTSNPN; CDR2 reads SVGIG (reference sequence). CDR3 length: 12 residues. The CDR3 region has the DNA TGTGCCTGGACAGGGGCTGGAAACACCATATATTTT. Its translation is CAWTGAGNTIYF. Full variable domain (remainder filled in from reference TRBV30 and TRBJ1-3): SQTIHQWPATLVQPVGSPLSLECTVEGTSNPNLYWYRQAAGRGLQLLFYSVGIGQISSEVPQNLSASRPQDRQFILSSKKLLLSDSGFYLCAWTGAGNTIYFGEGSWLTVV.

This chain links TRBV30 with TRBJ1-2; 9 bases are shared with TRBD1. This CDR3 has 17 residues. The germline V gene has CDR1 GTSNPN and CDR2 SVGIG (reference sequence). V dropped 3 bases and J dropped 3; count of bases not matched to a gene: 14. The DNA for the CDR3 is TGTGCCTGGAGGCACCGGGACAGGGTTGGTGTTTACTATGGCTACACCTTC. Its translation is CAWRHRDRVGVYYGYTF.

This chain connects TRBV7-9 to TRBJ1-1; no firm D call. V was cut by 4 bases and J by 6 bases, with 9 bases left in between. The CDR3 loop spans 12 amino acids. In germline, CDR1 is SEHNR, CDR2 FQNEAQ (reference sequence). The CDR3 here is CASSSLPAEAFF. The CDR3 bases are TGTGCCAGCAGCTCCCTTCCGGCTGAAGCTTTCTTT. Drawing the rest from reference TRBV7-9 and TRBJ1-1, the complete variable domain is DTGVSQNPRHKITKRGQNVTFRCDPISEHNRLYWYRQTLGQGPEFLTYFQNEAQLEKSRLLSDRFSAERPKGSFSTLEIQRTEQGDSAMYLCASSSLPAEAFFGQGTRLTVV.